In this sample, the clone carrying this T cell receptor (beta chain) turned up once. The data stem from a study of blood T cell repertoires in COVID-19. Study in general: There were acute and convalescent COVID-19 samples, and they came from the United States, Italy and Spain. T cells, B-cell-depleted T cells, or PBMCs provided the cDNA or gDNA that served as material.

The CDR3 sequence is 11 residues long. CDR1 LGHDT and CDR2 YNNKEL come from the germline V gene (reference sequence). The V and J ends lost 8 bases and 0 bases respectively, with 3 bases between them. Original processing methods: It was from reference gene primer amplification that nucleated cell counts were estimated. Sequenced by immunoSEQ multiplex PCR; TCRdb stores in-frame clones only, minus some. V and J calls and clone size come straight from that table; D and trimming were deduced from the DNA. Among approximately 300,000 clones listed, 80% to 90% were seen once. Enrolled during active infection, Seattle patients were then followed longitudinally.

The rearrangement links TRBV3-1 (or the pseudogene TRBV3-2) to TRBJ2-3; D remains ambiguous. The sequence was obtained from a woman between 45 and 60 years old with COVID-19, enrolled during active disease. Sequencing used peripheral blood. The CDR3 DNA reads as TGTGCCAGCGAGAGCACAGATACGCAGTATTTT. Translated: CASESTDTQYF.